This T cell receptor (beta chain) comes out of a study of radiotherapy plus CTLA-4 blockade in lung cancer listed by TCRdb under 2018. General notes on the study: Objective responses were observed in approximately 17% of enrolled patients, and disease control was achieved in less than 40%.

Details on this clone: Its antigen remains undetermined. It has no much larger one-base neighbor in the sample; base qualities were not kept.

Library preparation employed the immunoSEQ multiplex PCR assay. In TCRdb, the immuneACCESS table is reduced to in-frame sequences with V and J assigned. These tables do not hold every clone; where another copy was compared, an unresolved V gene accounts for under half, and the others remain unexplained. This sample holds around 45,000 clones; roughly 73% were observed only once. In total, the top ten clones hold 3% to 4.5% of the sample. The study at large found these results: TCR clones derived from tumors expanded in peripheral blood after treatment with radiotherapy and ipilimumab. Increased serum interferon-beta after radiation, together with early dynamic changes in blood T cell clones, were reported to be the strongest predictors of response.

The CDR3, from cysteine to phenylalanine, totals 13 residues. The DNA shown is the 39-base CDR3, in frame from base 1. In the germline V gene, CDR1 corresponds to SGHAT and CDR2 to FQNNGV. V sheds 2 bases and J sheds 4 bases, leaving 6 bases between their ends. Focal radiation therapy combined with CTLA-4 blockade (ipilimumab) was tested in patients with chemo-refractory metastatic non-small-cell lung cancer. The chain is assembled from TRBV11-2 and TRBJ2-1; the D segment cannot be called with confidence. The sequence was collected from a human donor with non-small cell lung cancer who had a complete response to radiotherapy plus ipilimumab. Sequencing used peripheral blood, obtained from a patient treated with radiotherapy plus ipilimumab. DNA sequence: TGTGCCAGCAGCTTAAACAGTTACAATGAGCAGTTCTTC. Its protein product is CASSLNSYNEQFF.